The sequence of this T cell receptor (beta chain) was determined in a study of cytomegalovirus exposure and HLA in healthy donors. Study-wide results and caveats: On later analysis, the bulk of CMV-associated TCR beta chains appeared to be HLA-restricted. TCR beta chain V- and J-gene trimming was linked, in a later analysis, to a missense variant in DCLRE1C. V segments that were indistinguishable, TRBV6-2 and TRBV6-3 among them, were omitted from analysis.

A multiplex PCR was run with 60 Vbeta primers and 13 Jbeta primers. Assay used: immunoSEQ multiplex PCR; TCRdb lists only in-frame clones, some missing. The table has 150,000 or so clones, about 74% seen once. With respect to this clone: Its antigen is not known.

The V gene's germline CDR1 is MNHNY and CDR2 SVGAGI (reference sequence). The CDR3 covers 15 residues. The rearrangement joins TRBV6-6 to TRBJ2-5, with D hard to call. The DNA end favors TRBJ2-7, so the J call may be wrong. The clonotype originates from a male donor in good health and CMV-seronegative. The sequencing sample was made of PBMCs. As DNA, the CDR3 is TGTGCCAGCAGTCCCGACTCAACCCCACTCTACGAGCAGTACTTC. Its protein product is CASSPDSTPLYEQYF.